Below are 21 T cell receptor beta chains sequenced from a single sample in a study of T-cell reconstitution after alpha-beta-depleted transplantation in children. Preparing the TCRbeta library involved the use of unique molecular identifiers. TCRdb redid the calling of the PCR reads with MiXCR, one entry per CDR3 protein. The repertoire holds about 240,000 distinct CDR3 sequences, about 11% seen once, with around 2.8% in the top ten. Specimen: PBMCs from the stem cell graft donor, collected from the stem cell graft. These TCRs come from a human donor who donated a stem cell graft to a child with acute lymphoblastic leukemia.

This clonotype was detected ten times or more. The V and J genes are TRBV28 and TRBJ2-2; D uncertain. The CDR3 contains 13 residues. The germline V gene encodes CDR1 MDHEN and CDR2 SYDVKM. With 5 bases removed from V and 4 bases from J, the gap between germline ends came to 8 bases. CDR3 sequence (DNA): TGTGCCAGCAGTCATGAGAGCACCGGGGAGCTGTTTTTT. Its protein is CASSHESTGELFF.

This clonotype was recorded at least ten times. This rearrangement joins TRBV20-1 to TRBJ2-1; D gene unclear. Germline CDR1 reads DFQATT; CDR2 reads SNEGSKA (reference sequence). There are 13 residues in the CDR3. Trimming cost V 5 bases and J 0 bases, with 8 bases left between them. The CDR3 loop reads CSAAGSSYNEQFF. CDR3 DNA: TGCAGTGCTGCCGGAAGCTCCTACAATGAGCAGTTCTTC.

This clonotype was detected a few times. V usage is TRBV4-2 and J usage is TRBJ2-5, with TRBD2 matching 11 bases. J lost 2 bases, V lost 0 bases, and 8 bases had no gene match. The CDR3 extends over 18 amino acids. In germline, CDR1 is LGHNA, CDR2 YNFKEQ. CDR3 amino acids: CASSQEVAGGPGQETQYF. DNA of the CDR3: TGTGCCAGCAGCCAAGAAGTAGCGGGGGGGCCGGGGCAAGAGACCCAGTACTTC.

Concerning this clonotype itself: A read error is possible here, since a much larger clone lies one base away. The chain employs TRBV4-2 and TRBJ1-6; 9 nucleotides line up with TRBD1. The CDR3 covers 16 residues. Germline V lookup: CDR1 LGHNA, CDR2 YNFKEQ. CDR3 nucleotides: TGTGTCAGCAGCCAAGAACCGGGACAGGGAAATTCACCCCTCCACTTT. This codes for CVSSQEPGQGNSPLHF.

This clonotype was seen at least ten times. CDR3 amino acids: CASSLNRGLYEQYF. DNA for the CDR3: TGTGCCAGCAGCTTAAACAGGGGGCTGTACGAGCAGTACTTC. The chain has TRBV7-2 and TRBJ2-7, with TRBD1 matching 9 bases. Germline CDR1 is SGHTA and CDR2 is FQGNSA. The length of the CDR3 is 14 residues. The V gene end was trimmed by 2 bases and the J gene end by 4 bases; junction bases not matched to a gene: 3.

This clonotype was counted many times. The CDR3: CASSQSSFTAGETQYF. The CDR3 DNA is TGCGCCAGCAGCCAATCATCTTTCACCGCGGGTGAGACCCAGTACTTC. The chain carries TRBV4-3 and TRBJ2-5; D perhaps matches TRBD2 (5 bases). The CDR3 loop spans 16 amino acids. CDR1 and CDR2 (germline): LGHNA, YSLEER. V was cut by 2 bases and J by 5 bases, with 18 bases left in between.

This clonotype has a count of ten or more. V is TRBV27 and J is TRBJ2-5, with 7 bases matching TRBD1. The CDR3 runs 15 residues. Germline trimming cut 5 bases from V and 5 bases from J; bases unmatched to any gene: 11. Germline CDR1 reads MNHEY; CDR2 reads SMNVEV (reference sequence). The CDR3 DNA sequence: TGTGCCAGCAGTCCCTGGACAGGCCCCCGGGAGACCCAGTACTTC. It translates to CASSPWTGPRETQYF.

This clonotype was observed many times. The J gene is TRBJ1-1, the V gene TRBV19; 7 bases map to TRBD1. V dropped 4 bases and J dropped 5; count of bases not matched to a gene: 4. The CDR3 totals 13 residues. CDR1 is LNHDA and CDR2 is SQIVND in the germline V gene (reference sequence). CDR3 nucleotides: TGTGCCAGTAGTACAGGGGGTTGGACTGAAGCTTTCTTT. Its translation: CASSTGGWTEAFF.

This clonotype was found many times. The chain uses TRBV5-1 and TRBJ1-2, with 7 bases that match TRBD1. The V and J ends lost 3 bases and 3 bases, in that order; junction bases with no gene match: 2. Germline CDR1 SGHRS, CDR2 YFSETQ. CDR3 length: 13 amino acids. The CDR3 loop is CASSWDSYYGYTF. In DNA form, the CDR3 reads TGCGCCAGCAGCTGGGACAGCTACTATGGCTACACCTTC.

The V and J genes are TRBV30 and TRBJ2-3, with a possible D match to TRBD2 (5 bases). Germline CDR1 and CDR2: GTSNPN and SVGIG (reference sequence). V lost 1 base and J lost 2, with 7 bases in between. This CDR3 is 13 amino acids long. The CDR3 reads CAWSGGFTDTQYF. CDR3 DNA: TGTGCCTGGAGTGGCGGGTTCACAGATACGCAGTATTTT.

In this sample, this clonotype turned up many times. The J gene is TRBJ2-5, the V gene TRBV4-2, with 8 bases that match TRBD1. Trimming at V came to 2 bases and at J to 3 bases, leaving 8 bases not matched to a gene. The CDR3 is 16 residues long. Per germline, CDR1 LGHNA and CDR2 YNFKEQ. The CDR3 loop is CASSQRVGQGEETQYF. The CDR3 nucleotides read TGTGCCAGCAGCCAAAGGGTTGGACAGGGAGAAGAGACCCAGTACTTC.

Many counts were recorded for this clonotype. The gene calls are TRBV27 and TRBJ2-7; 9 nucleotides match TRBD2. From germline, CDR1 is MNHEY and CDR2 SMNVEV (reference sequence). The CDR3 consists of 14 residues. The J segment lost 7 bases and the V segment lost 6 bases, leaving 10 bases of the junction unmatched. The CDR3 DNA sequence: TGTGCCAGCAGCTTAGCGGGAGATCTAGGAGAGCAGTACTTC. Its protein product is CASSLAGDLGEQYF.

In this sample, this clonotype turned up many times. This chain joins TRBV20-1 and TRBJ2-3; D could derive from TRBD1 or TRBD2 (6 bases each). The CDR3 runs to 14 residues. Germline V gives CDR1 DFQATT, CDR2 SNEGSKA (reference sequence). Trimming cost V 5 bases and J 2 bases, with 14 bases left between them. CDR3 bases: TGCAGTGCTTCGAAGGGGGGACTCACAGATACGCAGTATTTT. It codes for CSASKGGLTDTQYF.

This clonotype was seen repeatedly, ten times or more. V usage is TRBV7-2 and J usage is TRBJ2-4, with TRBD2 as a possible D gene (6 bases). Trimming cost V 5 bases and J 8 bases, with 19 bases left between them. From germline, CDR1 is SGHTA and CDR2 FQGNSA. CDR3 length: 15 residues. The DNA of the CDR3 is TGTGCCAGCAGCATCGGAGATACGGGGGTAGACATTCAGTACTTC. Translation: CASSIGDTGVDIQYF.

The table lists this clonotype with many counts. The V call is TRBV5-1, the J call TRBJ2-2; no clear D gene. The germline V and J ends were trimmed by 6 bases and 0 bases, with 12 bases remaining between them. The CDR3 is 15 amino acids. CDR1 and CDR2 from the germline V gene are SGHRS and YFSETQ. This chain's CDR3 is CASISGGSNTGELFF. DNA for the CDR3: TGCGCCAGCATCTCGGGCGGCTCGAACACCGGGGAGCTGTTTTTT.

This clonotype was recorded many times. The rearrangement joins TRBV4-3 to TRBJ2-7; no firm D call. V gave up 3 bases and J gave up 0 bases, with 6 bases separating them. Germline values: CDR1 LGHNA, CDR2 YSLEER. CDR3 length equals 13 residues. The CDR3 loop reads CASSQGLSYEQYF. The DNA of the CDR3 is TGCGCCAGCAGCCAGGGCCTCTCCTACGAGCAGTACTTC.

This clonotype has a handful of counts. V is TRBV20-1 and J is TRBJ1-4; D is perhaps TRBD1 (6 bases). V was trimmed by 6 bases and J by 8 bases, leaving 19 bases between them. The germline V gene has CDR1 DFQATT and CDR2 SNEGSKA (reference sequence). The CDR3 contains 14 residues. CDR3 DNA: TGCAGTGCCAGACAGGATCCCGCAGAGGAAAAACTGTTTTTT. Amino acids: CSARQDPAEEKLFF.

This clonotype was seen many times. J is TRBJ2-1 and V is TRBV27; D tentatively reads TRBD1 or TRBD2 (6 bases each). This CDR3 is 17 amino acids long. The V gene lost 3 bases and the J gene lost 8 bases, with 23 bases spanning the gap. Per germline, CDR1 MNHEY and CDR2 SMNVEV (reference sequence). The CDR3 sequence is CASSFQGAGEVVYEQFF. The CDR3, as DNA: TGTGCCAGCAGTTTTCAAGGAGCAGGGGAGGTTGTATATGAGCAGTTCTTC.

This chain joins TRBV5-1 and TRBJ2-2; no reliable D call. Germline V gene lookup returns CDR1 SGHRS and CDR2 YFSETQ. The CDR3 is 14 residues long. V gave up 0 bases and J gave up 3 bases, with 6 bases separating them. The CDR3 coding sequence is TGCGCCAGCAGCTTGGGTCCCGACACCGGGGAGCTGTTTTTT. Amino acid sequence: CASSLGPDTGELFF.

Ten or more counts support this clonotype. V gene TRBV6-1 combines with J gene TRBJ2-2; 7 bases align to TRBD1. There are 13 residues in the CDR3. V shed 10 bases and J 6 bases; nucleotides not matched to a gene: 8. From germline, CDR1 is MNHNS and CDR2 SASEGT. For the CDR3, the DNA is TGTGCCACCAACAGGGGTGGGGCCGGGGAGCTGTTTTTT. Residues: CATNRGGAGELFF.

This clonotype was observed at least ten times. This CDR3 is CASIFSVGGRGYEQYF. CDR3 coding DNA: TGTGCCAGCATTTTCTCGGTGGGGGGGCGGGGGTACGAGCAGTACTTC. The chain links TRBV25-1 to TRBJ2-7; the D gene is possibly TRBD2 (7 bases). Germline CDR1 MGHDK, CDR2 SYGVNS. V was pared by 7 bases and J by 4 bases, with 23 bases between. The CDR3 totals 16 residues.